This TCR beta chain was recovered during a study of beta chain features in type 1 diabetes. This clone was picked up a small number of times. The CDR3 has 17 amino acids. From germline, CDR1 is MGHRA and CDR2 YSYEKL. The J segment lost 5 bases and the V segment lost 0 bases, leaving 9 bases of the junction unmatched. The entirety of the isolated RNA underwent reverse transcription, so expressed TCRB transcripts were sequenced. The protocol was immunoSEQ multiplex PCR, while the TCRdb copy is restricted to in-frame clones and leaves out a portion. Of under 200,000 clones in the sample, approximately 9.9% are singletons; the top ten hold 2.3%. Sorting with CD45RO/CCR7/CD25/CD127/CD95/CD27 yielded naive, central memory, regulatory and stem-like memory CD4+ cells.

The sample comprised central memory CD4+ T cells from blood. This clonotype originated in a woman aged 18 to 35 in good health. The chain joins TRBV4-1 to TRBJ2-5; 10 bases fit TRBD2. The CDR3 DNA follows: TGCGCCAGCAGCCAAGATGGAATAGCGGGAGGTCGGGAGACCCAGTACTTC. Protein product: CASSQDGIAGGRETQYF.